This is a list of T cell receptor beta chains from one sample in a study of shared clonotypes between healthy human individuals. Clones were read by immunoSEQ multiplex PCR, and TCRdb kept only the in-frame ones, dropping some. The table has about 2.4 million clones, about 92% seen once. Source material: naive CD4+ T cells sorted from blood. These receptors all stem from a man younger than 35 in good health. The CDR3 runs from the conserved cysteine through the conserved F or W. The D gene is left open where the match is weak. Size is stated for part of the rows, as once, few or many counts, or as a class when the clone is expanded.

v_call,clone_size,cdr3_length,d_call,j_call,cdr3_nt,cdr3_aa
TRBV7-2,few,12,NA,TRBJ1-5,TGTGCCAGCAGCACCGGACAGCAGCCCCAGCATTTT,CASSTGQQPQHF
TRBV30,NA,14,NA,TRBJ1-6,TGTGCCTGGAGTAGGATGCGAAGTAATTCACCCCTCCACTTT,CAWSRMRSNSPLHF
TRBV7-2,NA,9,NA,TRBJ2-1,TGTGCCTCCATCGATGAGCAGTTCTTC,CASIDEQFF
TRBV7-9,NA,15,NA,TRBJ2-7,TGTGCCAGCAGCTACGGACTTGCTCTAATCTCGGAGCAGTACTTC,CASSYGLALISEQYF
TRBV19,few,13,TRBD1,TRBJ1-1,TGTGCCAGTACAGGACAGGGGAAAGCTGAAGCTTTCTTT,CASTGQGKAEAFF
TRBV11-3,NA,14,TRBD2,TRBJ2-3,TGTGCCAGCAGCCCTAGCGGGGGCACAGATACGCAGTATTTT,CASSPSGGTDTQYF
TRBV6-5,NA,16,TRBD1,TRBJ1-2,TGTGCCAGCAGTTCAGGACAGGCCCCTTACATCTATGGCTACACCTTC,CASSSGQAPYIYGYTF
TRBV28,NA,15,NA,TRBJ1-3,TGTGCCACCAATCCGGGAGGGATCAATGGAAACACCATATATTTT,CATNPGGINGNTIYF
TRBV5-8,NA,14,TRBD1,TRBJ1-5,TGTGCCAGCAGTTGGACAGGGGGCAGTCAGCCCCAGCATTTT,CASSWTGGSQPQHF
TRBV19,NA,18,NA,TRBJ2-6,TGTGCCAGTAGTGACACAGGGAAGGGGTGGACTGGGGCCAACGTCCTGACTTTC,CASSDTGKGWTGANVLTF
TRBV5-4,NA,16,NA,TRBJ1-2,TGTGCCAGCAGCTTGGCCTTAGGCAGGCCTAACTATGGCTACACCTTC,CASSLALGRPNYGYTF
TRBV12-5,few,14,NA,TRBJ1-3,TGTGCTAGTGGTTCGGACACCTCTGGAAACACCATATATTTT,CASGSDTSGNTIYF
TRBV2,NA,13,NA,TRBJ1-2,TGTGCCAGCCCCGATAGACGGGAGGAGGGCTACACCTTC,CASPDRREEGYTF
TRBV7-9,NA,16,TRBD2,TRBJ2-1,TGTGCCAGCAGCTTCGTGGTAGCGGGAGCCTACAATGAGCAGTTCTTC,CASSFVVAGAYNEQFF
TRBV5-1,once,15,NA,TRBJ1-3,TGCGCCAGCAGCTTTCAGACAGGCCTGGGAAACACCATATATTTT,CASSFQTGLGNTIYF